The entry that follows covers one T cell receptor beta chain sequence. Its target is not known. Only in-frame clones appear in the TCRdb table, and some are missing; sequencing was by immunoSEQ multiplex PCR. This table holds about 24,000 clones, roughly 80% found once. Trimming removed 3 bases from V and 1 base from J; junction bases left unmatched: 6. CDR3 length: 15 amino acids. The V gene's germline CDR1 is MNHEY and CDR2 SMNVEV (reference sequence). After expansion with viral peptide pools in the ViraFEST assay, antigen-specific CD4+ T cells were sequenced. CD4+ T cell isolation took place after approximately 11 days of culture. Participants were given two doses of BNT162b2 or mRNA-1273 vaccine. The entry originates in a study of vaccination effects on CD4 cells after COVID-19. Regarding the study as a whole: Researchers report that only 1 of 255 vaccine-induced clones in healthy vaccinees cross-reacted with common cold coronaviruses.

This material consisted of CD4+ T cells from PBMCs cultured with SARS-CoV-2 spike peptides, taken after COVID-19 vaccination. The chain has TRBV27 and TRBJ2-7, with TRBD2 matching 7 bases. The sequence was obtained from a human donor who received a COVID-19 vaccine. Some clones in this sample may be carry-over from other donors' samples. The CDR3 sequence is CASSFVRLASYEQYV. CDR3 in DNA: TGTGCCAGCAGTTTCGTGAGACTAGCATCCTACGAGCAGTACGTC.